These 13 T cell receptor beta chains originate from one sample sequenced in a study of blood T cell repertoires in COVID-19. Sequencing used immunoSEQ multiplex PCR; TCRdb keeps in-frame clones, though not all of them. The sample consists of roughly 110,000 clones, approximately 90% of them appearing once. The sequencing input was peripheral blood. These receptors originate from a woman aged 45-59 years with acute or convalescent COVID-19.

The chain uses TRBV7-9 and TRBJ2-2; D is unresolved. The CDR3 is made up of 12 amino acids. V was clipped by 8 bases and J by 3 bases, with 7 bases between them. The germline gives CDR1 SEHNR, CDR2 FQNEAQ (reference sequence). CDR3 DNA sequence: TGTGCCAGCGTACAAGACACCGGGGAGCTGTTTTTT. This translates into CASVQDTGELFF.

The chain joins TRBV20-1 to TRBJ2-3, with TRBD2 matching over 9 bases. V shed 3 bases and J 3 bases; nucleotides not matched to a gene: 7. Germline V lookup: CDR1 DFQATT, CDR2 SNEGSKA (reference sequence). This CDR3 has 15 amino acids. The CDR3 nucleotides are TGCAGTGCTAGTAGAGCGGGAGGCTCGACAGATACGCAGTATTTT. Protein sequence: CSASRAGGSTDTQYF.

The genes are TRBV7-8 and TRBJ1-6; D is possibly TRBD1 (5 bases). The CDR3 covers 14 residues. Germline lookup yields CDR1 SGHVS and CDR2 FQNEAQ. V shed 1 base and J shed 8 bases, with 9 bases lying between them. CDR3 DNA sequence: TGTGCCAGCAGCTTAGGGGGGGAGCATTCACCCCTCCACTTT. Its protein is CASSLGGEHSPLHF.

This chain joins TRBV6-5 and TRBJ2-7; 7 bases fit TRBD1. This CDR3 is built from 15 residues. Trimming at V came to 7 bases and at J to 2 bases, leaving 11 bases not matched to a gene. CDR1 MNHEY and CDR2 SVGAGI come from the germline V gene. The CDR3 DNA sequence: TGTGCCAGCACCATTAGATGGACAGGCACCTACGAGCAGTACTTC. This codes for CASTIRWTGTYEQYF.

The genes are TRBV9 and TRBJ1-2; 8 bases agree with TRBD1. The CDR3 spans 13 residues. V lost 0 bases, J lost 7 bases, and 2 bases stayed unmatched. The germline gives CDR1 SGDLS, CDR2 YYNGEE. CDR3 sequence reads: CASSVDRGGGYTF. CDR3 DNA: TGTGCCAGCAGCGTAGACAGGGGGGGTGGCTACACCTTC.

The CDR3 DNA sequence: TGTGCCATCAGGGACAGGAACACCGGGGAGCTGTTTTTT. Translating it yields CAIRDRNTGELFF. The chain links TRBV10-3 to TRBJ2-2, with a weak D call TRBD1 (6 bases). This CDR3 has 13 residues. Germline loops: CDR1 ENHRY, CDR2 SYGVKD. V was shortened by 6 bases and J by 1 base, with 6 bases between the two germline ends.

This chain links TRBV2 with TRBJ2-4, with a weak D call TRBD2 (6 bases). The ends were cut back, 7 bases at V and 9 bases at J, with 13 bases in the middle. The germline V gene has CDR1 SNHLY and CDR2 FYNNEI. The CDR3 is 12 residues long. CDR3 coding DNA: TGTGCCAGCAAGGCCTGGAGGGGCATTCAGTACTTC. It is translated as CASKAWRGIQYF.

The J gene is TRBJ2-3, the V gene TRBV3-1 (or the pseudogene TRBV3-2), with D perhaps TRBD2 (6 bases). Trimming left V 6 bases short and J 3 bases short, with 13 bases between. The length of the CDR3 is 14 residues. Looked up from germline, CDR1 is LGHDT and CDR2 is YNNKEL (reference sequence). The CDR3 protein is CASSHSGRTDTQYF. CDR3 coding DNA: TGTGCCAGCAGTCATAGCGGTAGGACAGATACGCAGTATTTT.

This chain connects TRBV18 to TRBJ2-2; D not resolved. The V gene's germline CDR1 is KGHSH and CDR2 LQKENI. This CDR3 contains 13 residues. The V end lost 3 bases, the J end lost 4 bases, and 6 bases lay between the germline ends. CDR3 nucleotides: TGTGCCAGCTCACCCTCAGGCACCGGGGAGCTGTTTTTT. As protein: CASSPSGTGELFF. Full variable domain (rest looked up from reference TRBV18 and TRBJ2-2): NAGVMQNPRHLVRRRGQEARLRCSPMKGHSHVYWYRQLPEEGLKFMVYLQKENIIDESGMPKERFSAEFPKEGPSILRIQQVVRGDSAAYFCASSPSGTGELFFGEGSRLTVL.

The chain employs TRBV25-1 and TRBJ1-2; D is undetermined. V lost 4 bases, J lost 4 bases, and 10 bases lay in between. The germline CDR1 and CDR2 sequences are MGHDK and SYGVNS. This CDR3 comprises 13 residues. DNA of the CDR3: TGTGCCAGCAGTGCTAGCCCTATCTATGGCTACACCTTC. This encodes CASSASPIYGYTF.

V and J are TRBV30 and TRBJ2-1; the match to TRBD2 covers 8 bases. The CDR3 sequence is 13 residues long. Germline values: CDR1 GTSNPN, CDR2 SVGIG (reference sequence). With 3 bases clipped from V and 8 bases from J, the junction kept 6 bases outside the gene matches. The CDR3 DNA sequence: TGTGCCTGGAGCGGGGGGGCAGGAGATGAGCAGTTCTTC. Translation gives CAWSGGAGDEQFF.

V gene TRBV7-9 combines with J gene TRBJ1-4; D is uncertain. Germline CDR1 SEHNR, CDR2 FQNEAQ (reference sequence). The CDR3 has 12 amino acids. Deletions cut 5 bases from V and 4 bases from J, with 5 bases between. The CDR3 here is CASSPGNEKLFF. As DNA, the CDR3 is TGTGCCAGCAGCCCGGGTAATGAAAAACTGTTTTTT.

This chain uses TRBV19 with TRBJ2-7; 11 bases align to TRBD1. CDR1 and CDR2 from the germline V gene are LNHDA and SQIVND (reference sequence). The CDR3 consists of 14 residues. V lost 5 bases to trimming and J lost 6 bases; unmatched junction nucleotides: 6. CDR3: CASSSGTGGAEQYF. CDR3 coding DNA: TGTGCCAGTAGTTCGGGGACAGGGGGGGCCGAGCAGTACTTC.